The 32 T cell receptor beta chains below were found in one sample sequenced in a study of graft-versus-host responses after intestinal transplantation. The data were produced by immunoSEQ multiplex PCR, yet TCRdb's version contains in-frame clones alone and is incomplete. Here the sample spans about 14,000 clones, around three fifths being singletons. Both intraepithelial and lamina propria lymphocytes were released by processing graft tissue. Sequencing used ileum tissue, obtained 524 days after transplant. These receptors originate from a human patient who received an intestinal transplant, so some T cells may come from the graft donor.

This chain joins TRBV7-9 and TRBJ1-3, with 7 nucleotides matching TRBD1. J lost 2 bases, V lost 6 bases, and 4 bases had no gene match. The germline V gene has CDR1 SEHNR and CDR2 FQNEAQ (reference sequence). This CDR3 has 14 residues. CDR3 nucleotide sequence: TGTGCCAGCAGGAAACAGGGGACTGGAAACACCATATATTTT. This translates into CASRKQGTGNTIYF. Supplemented by reference TRBV7-9 and TRBJ1-3, the full variable domain reads DTGVSQNPRHKITKRGQNVTFRCDPISEHNRLYWYRQTLGQGPEFLTYFQNEAQLEKSRLLSDRFSAERPKGSFSTLEIQRTEQGDSAMYLCASRKQGTGNTIYFGEGSWLTVV.

The J gene is TRBJ1-3, the V gene TRBV21-1; TRBD1 is the table's D call, not checked against the DNA. TRBV21-1 is a known pseudogene. CDR3 length: 17 amino acids. The CDR3 region is CASSKGGDRYSGNTIYF. As DNA, the CDR3 is TGTGCCAGCAGCAAAGGGGGGGACAGGTACTCTGGAAACACCATATATTTT.

The rearrangement links TRBV19 to TRBJ2-7, with no clear D. Trimming took off 3 bases at V and 3 bases at J, with 9 bases between the two ends. CDR1 and CDR2 (germline): LNHDA, SQIVND (reference sequence). The CDR3 has 13 residues. The chain's CDR3 is CASSITTLYEQYF. The DNA for the CDR3 is TGTGCCAGTAGTATTACTACCCTCTACGAGCAGTACTTC.

This clone ranks as medium-sized (0.01 to 0.1%). CDR3 region: CASSQERRDEQYF. The CDR3 nucleotides are TGCGCCAGCAGCCAAGAGCGGAGGGACGAGCAGTACTTC. The V call is TRBV4-3, the J call TRBJ2-7, with a tentative D call TRBD2 (6 bases). The V and J ends lost 0 bases and 5 bases respectively, with 8 bases between them. The germline CDR1 and CDR2 sequences are LGHNA and YSLEER. This CDR3 is 13 amino acids long.

V is TRBV10-2 and J is TRBJ2-2; TRBD1 is a possible D gene (5 bases). V lost 3 bases and J lost 3, with 5 bases in between. There are 13 residues in the CDR3. The V gene's germline CDR1 is WSHSY and CDR2 SAAADI. The DNA of the CDR3 is TGCGCCAGCAGTGACAGGGACACCGGGGAGCTGTTTTTT. It is translated as CASSDRDTGELFF.

The CDR3: CAFRQGNYEQYF. CDR3 in DNA: TGTGCCTTCCGACAGGGGAACTACGAGCAGTACTTC. The genes are TRBV30 and TRBJ2-7; TRBD1 matches at 8 bases. After removal of 7 bases from V and 3 bases from J, the junction contained 5 bases not matched to a gene. Germline lookup yields CDR1 GTSNPN and CDR2 SVGIG (reference sequence). The CDR3 spans 12 residues.

CDR3 residues: CASSLSRVREQYF. The CDR3 DNA reads as TGTGCCAGCAGCCTTAGCAGGGTGCGTGAGCAGTACTTC. The chain combines TRBV14 with TRBJ2-7; maybe TRBD1 (5 bases). This CDR3 region has 13 residues. CDR1 and CDR2 from the germline V gene are SGHDN and FVKESK. Trimming cost V 4 bases and J 7 bases, with 14 bases left between them.

This chain links TRBV19 with TRBJ2-7, with 9 bases identical to TRBD2. The CDR3 is 14 amino acids. V shed 3 bases and J 2 bases; nucleotides not matched to a gene: 2. Germline CDR1 reads LNHDA; CDR2 reads SQIVND (reference sequence). The CDR3 here is CASSMREGAYEQYF. Written as DNA, the CDR3 is TGTGCCAGTAGTATGCGGGAGGGGGCCTACGAGCAGTACTTC.

The V and J genes are TRBV6-4 and TRBJ2-3; 13 bases align to TRBD2. Trimming at V came to 4 bases and at J to 5 bases, leaving 0 bases not matched to a gene. The CDR3 contains 14 residues. Germline loops: CDR1 MRHNA, CDR2 SNTAGT. The CDR3 region has the DNA TGTGCCAGCAGTGGACTAGCGGGGGGAGATACGCAGTATTTT. Its translation: CASSGLAGGDTQYF.

The table lists this clone with a count of one. The genes are TRBV5-1 and TRBJ2-3; 14 bases match TRBD2. V was pared by 5 bases and J by 7 bases, with 12 bases of the junction left unmatched. The CDR3 is 17 residues long. CDR1 is SGHRS, CDR2 YFSETQ, per germline. This chain's CDR3 is CASREATSGGEGNTQYF. CDR3 nucleotide sequence: TGCGCCAGCAGGGAGGCGACTAGCGGGGGGGAGGGGAATACGCAGTATTTT.

The chain uses TRBV7-8 and TRBJ2-7; 7 bases align to TRBD1. V lost 2 bases to trimming and J lost 2 bases; unmatched junction nucleotides: 9. Looked up from germline, CDR1 is SGHVS and CDR2 is FQNEAQ. This CDR3 comprises 16 residues. CDR3 bases: TGTGCCAGCAGCTTATCCCTCCGGGACAGAGCCTACGAGCAGTACTTC. Translation: CASSLSLRDRAYEQYF.

The chain carries TRBV19 and TRBJ1-1; D unresolved. V gave up 0 bases and J gave up 3 bases, with 5 bases separating them. The CDR3 extends over 13 amino acids. In germline, CDR1 is LNHDA, CDR2 SQIVND (reference sequence). This CDR3 reads CASSIDRYTEAFF. DNA for the CDR3: TGTGCCAGTAGTATAGATCGGTACACTGAAGCTTTCTTT.

The rearrangement links TRBV9 to TRBJ2-7; 8 bases line up with TRBD2. The CDR3 loop spans 14 amino acids. Per the germline V gene, CDR1 is SGDLS and CDR2 is YYNGEE. The junction had 7 bases not matched to a gene; V was cut back by 3 bases and J by 5 bases. This CDR3 is CASSAGGAIHEQYF. As DNA, the CDR3 is TGTGCCAGCAGCGCCGGGGGGGCAATACACGAGCAGTACTTC.

The chain links TRBV7-2 to TRBJ2-7, with TRBD2 matching over 9 bases. The CDR3 totals 15 residues. Trimming took 3 bases from V and 5 from J; bases not matched to a gene: 8. CDR1 is SGHTA, CDR2 FQGNSA, per germline. Here the CDR3 reads CASSFSGGARNEQYF. Written as DNA, the CDR3 is TGTGCCAGCAGCTTTAGCGGGGGAGCGAGAAACGAGCAGTACTTC.

This chain connects TRBV5-1 to TRBJ2-7; D not resolved. The germline CDR1 and CDR2 sequences are SGHRS and YFSETQ. The CDR3 consists of 14 residues. Deletions cut 0 bases from V and 0 bases from J, with 7 bases between. For the CDR3, the DNA is TGCGCCAGCAGCTTGGCGGGTAACTCCTACGAGCAGTACTTC. It codes for CASSLAGNSYEQYF.

V and J are TRBV11-2 and TRBJ1-1; D perhaps matches TRBD1 (5 bases). Trimming took off 1 base at V and 4 bases at J, with 7 bases between the two ends. The CDR3 has 13 amino acids. The germline CDR1 and CDR2 sequences are SGHAT and FQNNGV. As DNA, the CDR3 is TGTGCCAGCAGCTTAGCAGGGTTCACTGAAGCTTTCTTT. Translated, it gives CASSLAGFTEAFF.

The V and J genes are TRBV10-3 and TRBJ1-2, with 7 bases identical to TRBD1. Germline V CDR1 and CDR2: ENHRY, SYGVKD. The CDR3 covers 14 residues. The V and J ends lost 1 base and 8 bases, in that order; junction bases with no gene match: 7. The CDR3 nucleotides read TGTGCCATCAGTGAGTTGAGACAGGGCGGAGGCTACACCTTC. The encoded protein is CAISELRQGGGYTF.

The CDR3 reads CASSNRGTGEGYEQYF. DNA of the CDR3: TGTGCCAGCAGCAATCGAGGGACAGGGGAGGGTTACGAGCAGTACTTC. The chain is built from TRBV21-1 and TRBJ2-5; the table names TRBD1, a call not compared with the DNA. The DNA end favors TRBJ2-7, so the J call may be wrong. TRBV21-1 constitutes a pseudogene. This CDR3 is 16 amino acids long.

This clone appeared a few times. CDR3 amino acids: CAIRGQREQYF. CDR3 bases: TGTGCCATCAGGGGGCAAAGGGAGCAGTACTTC. The rearrangement links TRBV10-3 to TRBJ2-7; D may be TRBD1 (5 bases). V was clipped by 6 bases and J by 7 bases, with 10 bases between them. Germline CDR1 is ENHRY and CDR2 is SYGVKD. The CDR3 contains 11 residues.

The rearrangement joins TRBV6-5 to TRBJ1-1, with 7 bases lining up with TRBD1. The CDR3 contains 13 residues. Germline V gives CDR1 MNHEY, CDR2 SVGAGI. The ends lost 8 bases at V and 1 base at J; junction bases unmatched: 4. CDR3 nucleotides: TGTGCCAGCCGGGGACAGAGGAACACTGAAGCTTTCTTT. This sequence encodes CASRGQRNTEAFF.

The V gene is TRBV4-3, the J gene TRBJ1-2; 9 nucleotides agree with TRBD1. This CDR3 has 16 amino acids. CDR1 and CDR2 (germline): LGHNA, YSLEER. The V and J ends lost 0 bases and 5 bases, in that order; junction bases with no gene match: 7. The CDR3 sequence is CASSQDITGGGYGYTF. CDR3 sequence (DNA): TGCGCCAGCAGCCAAGATATAACAGGGGGCGGGTATGGCTACACCTTC.

The V call is TRBV5-1, the J call TRBJ1-1, with TRBD1 identical over 8 bases. This CDR3 comprises 15 residues. J gave up 5 bases and V 4 bases, and 10 bases lay outside the gene matches. Germline V gives CDR1 SGHRS, CDR2 YFSETQ. The CDR3 DNA follows: TGCGCCAGCAGCATACGGACAGGGAGTCCTACTGAAGCTTTCTTT. It is translated as CASSIRTGSPTEAFF.

This clone was observed a handful of times. The chain links TRBV29-1 to TRBJ1-1; D is possibly TRBD1 (6 bases). This CDR3 region has 14 residues. Trimming shortened V by 7 bases and J by 0 bases, and 15 bases separated the two germline ends. CDR1 is SQVTM and CDR2 is ANQGSEA in the germline V gene. Here the CDR3 DNA reads TGCAGCGCACAGGGTTGGCAAATGAACACTGAAGCTTTCTTT. Protein: CSAQGWQMNTEAFF.

The chain links TRBV7-2 to TRBJ2-6, with D possibly TRBD2 on 6 matching bases. From germline, CDR1 is SGHTA and CDR2 FQGNSA. V was pared by 7 bases and J by 2 bases, with 15 bases between. The CDR3 loop spans 16 amino acids. The CDR3 region has the DNA TGTGCCAGCATCGTGGGACTCCAGGCTGGGGCCAACGTCCTGACTTTC. This encodes CASIVGLQAGANVLTF.

The rearrangement joins TRBV5-4 to TRBJ2-5; 7 bases are shared with TRBD2. Per the germline V gene, CDR1 is SGHNT and CDR2 is YYREEE (reference sequence). CDR3 size: 14 residues. V lost 4 bases, J lost 1 base, and 4 bases stayed unmatched. The CDR3 region is CASSAGGSQETQYF. In DNA, the CDR3 is TGTGCCAGCAGCGCCGGGGGGAGCCAAGAGACCCAGTACTTC.

For this clone: Other nucleotide sequences in the sample specify the same CDR3. The chain recombines TRBV29-1 with TRBJ2-7, with D hard to call. Trimming removed 4 bases from V and 2 bases from J, with 9 bases in between. In germline, CDR1 is SQVTM, CDR2 ANQGSEA. The CDR3 spans 12 residues. In DNA, the CDR3 is TGCAGCGTTGTTGGCGGTACCTACGAGCAGTACTTC. Amino acids: CSVVGGTYEQYF.

The chain recombines TRBV1 with TRBJ2-7; TRBD2, the table's D call, was not compared with the DNA. TRBV1 represents a pseudogene. The CDR3 consists of 19 residues. The CDR3 sequence is CTSSQRGLTSGGSSYEQYF. The DNA of the CDR3 is TGCACCAGCAGTCAACGGGGGTTGACTAGCGGGGGGAGCTCCTACGAGCAGTACTTC.

The genes are TRBV7-8 and TRBJ2-7, with TRBD2 matching over 8 bases. The V and J ends lost 3 bases and 3 bases, in that order; junction bases with no gene match: 7. The CDR3 runs 15 residues. CDR1 is SGHVS and CDR2 is FQNEAQ in the germline V gene. The CDR3 DNA reads as TGTGCCAGCAGCTTTAGCGGGATTGGATACTACGAGCAGTACTTC. This codes for CASSFSGIGYYEQYF.

This clone turned up a few times. This sequence joins TRBV30 and TRBJ2-1; 8 nucleotides align to TRBD1. Germline V gene data show CDR1 as GTSNPN and CDR2 as SVGIG (reference sequence). Trimming removed 3 bases from V and 2 bases from J; junction bases left unmatched: 9. This CDR3 has 16 amino acids. The CDR3 reads CAWSDPGTGTYNEQFF. As DNA, the CDR3 is TGTGCCTGGAGCGACCCGGGGACAGGAACCTACAATGAGCAGTTCTTC.

This chain connects TRBV4-3 to TRBJ1-4; the D is unclear. The CDR3 runs 15 residues. V was clipped by 0 bases and J by 8 bases, with 13 bases between them. Germline values: CDR1 LGHNA, CDR2 YSLEER. CDR3 DNA sequence: TGCGCCAGCAGCCAAGACGACGGCCCTAGAGAAAAACTGTTTTTT. As protein: CASSQDDGPREKLFF.

The table lists this clone with a few counts. The rearrangement uses TRBV9 and TRBJ2-3; 9 bases line up with TRBD2. The CDR3 is 16 residues long. J was trimmed by 3 bases and V by 0 bases; bases with no gene match: 5. The germline V gene encodes CDR1 SGDLS and CDR2 YYNGEE. The chain's CDR3 is CASSVASLAGTDTQYF. DNA for the CDR3: TGTGCCAGCAGCGTAGCTTCCCTAGCGGGGACAGATACGCAGTATTTT.

The chain uses TRBV6-1 and TRBJ1-5; TRBD1 matches at 10 bases. The length of the CDR3 is 16 residues. J was trimmed by 1 base and V by 3 bases; bases with no gene match: 3. Germline CDR1 MNHNS, CDR2 SASEGT. This CDR3 reads CASSDDRGRSNQPQHF. The CDR3 bases are TGTGCCAGCAGTGATGACAGGGGGCGAAGCAATCAGCCCCAGCATTTT.